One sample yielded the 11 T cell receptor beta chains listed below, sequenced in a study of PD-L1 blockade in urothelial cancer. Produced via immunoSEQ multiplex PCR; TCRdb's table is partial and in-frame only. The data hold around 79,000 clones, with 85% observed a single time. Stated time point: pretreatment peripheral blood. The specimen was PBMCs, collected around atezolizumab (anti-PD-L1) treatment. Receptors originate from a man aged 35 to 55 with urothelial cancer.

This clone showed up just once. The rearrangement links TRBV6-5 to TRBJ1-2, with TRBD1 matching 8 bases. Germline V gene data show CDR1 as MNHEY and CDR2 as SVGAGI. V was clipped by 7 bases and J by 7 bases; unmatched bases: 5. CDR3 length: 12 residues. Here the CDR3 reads CASIGQGSGYTF. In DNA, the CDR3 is TGTGCCAGCATCGGACAGGGTTCTGGCTACACCTTC.

The CDR3 nucleotides read TGTGCCAGCAGCTTACTGTGGCTGGAGACCCAGTACTTC. Encoded protein: CASSLLWLETQYF. The chain couples TRBV7-8 to TRBJ2-5; D is uncertain. CDR1 and CDR2 (germline): SGHVS, FQNEAQ. Trimming left V 2 bases short and J 5 bases short, with 9 bases between. This CDR3 has 13 residues.

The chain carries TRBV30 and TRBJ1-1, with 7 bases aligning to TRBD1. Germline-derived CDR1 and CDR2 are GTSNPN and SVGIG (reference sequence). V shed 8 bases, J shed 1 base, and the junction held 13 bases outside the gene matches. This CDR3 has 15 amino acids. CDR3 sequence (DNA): TGTGCCAGACGACAGGGCCCATCACCGAACACTGAAGCTTTCTTT. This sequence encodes CARRQGPSPNTEAFF.

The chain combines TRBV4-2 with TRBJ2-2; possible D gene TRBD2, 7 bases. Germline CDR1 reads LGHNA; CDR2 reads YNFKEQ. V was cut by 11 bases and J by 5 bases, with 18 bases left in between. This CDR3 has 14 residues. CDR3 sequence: CASGEQGGTGELFF. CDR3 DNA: TGTGCCTCAGGGGAGCAGGGAGGGACCGGGGAGCTGTTTTTT.

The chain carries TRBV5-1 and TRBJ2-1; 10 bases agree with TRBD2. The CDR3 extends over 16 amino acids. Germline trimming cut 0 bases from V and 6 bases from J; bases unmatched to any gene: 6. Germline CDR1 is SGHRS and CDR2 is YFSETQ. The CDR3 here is CASSLEAASGGNEQFF. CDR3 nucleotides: TGCGCCAGCAGCTTGGAGGCGGCTAGCGGGGGCAATGAGCAGTTCTTC.

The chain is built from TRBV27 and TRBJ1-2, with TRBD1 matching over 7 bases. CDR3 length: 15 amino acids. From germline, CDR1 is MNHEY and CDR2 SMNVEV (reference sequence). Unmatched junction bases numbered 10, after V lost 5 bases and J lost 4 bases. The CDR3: CASSPNRGQLYGYTF. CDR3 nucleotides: TGTGCCAGCAGTCCCAACAGGGGTCAGCTCTATGGCTACACCTTC.

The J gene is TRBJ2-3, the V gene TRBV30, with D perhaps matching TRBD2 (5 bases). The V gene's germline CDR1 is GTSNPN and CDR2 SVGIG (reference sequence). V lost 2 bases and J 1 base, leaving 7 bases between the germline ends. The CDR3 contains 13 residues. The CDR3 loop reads CAWSLGGTDTQYF. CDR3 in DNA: TGTGCCTGGAGTCTCGGGGGCACAGATACGCAGTATTTT.

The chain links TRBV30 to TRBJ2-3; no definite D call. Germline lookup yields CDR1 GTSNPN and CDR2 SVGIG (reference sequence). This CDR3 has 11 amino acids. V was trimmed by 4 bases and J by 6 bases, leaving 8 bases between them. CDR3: CAWTHLDTQYF. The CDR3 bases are TGTGCCTGGACCCACTTGGATACGCAGTATTTT. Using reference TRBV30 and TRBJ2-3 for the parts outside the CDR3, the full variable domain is SQTIHQWPATLVQPVGSPLSLECTVEGTSNPNLYWYRQAAGRGLQLLFYSVGIGQISSEVPQNLSASRPQDRQFILSSKKLLLSDSGFYLCAWTHLDTQYFGPGTRLTVL.

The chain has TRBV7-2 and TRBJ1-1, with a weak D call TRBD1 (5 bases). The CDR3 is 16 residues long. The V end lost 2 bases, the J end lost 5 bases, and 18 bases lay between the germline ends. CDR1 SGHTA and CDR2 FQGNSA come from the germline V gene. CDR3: CASSLMSGQSATEAFF. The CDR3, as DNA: TGTGCCAGCAGCTTAATGTCAGGGCAATCTGCAACTGAAGCTTTCTTT.

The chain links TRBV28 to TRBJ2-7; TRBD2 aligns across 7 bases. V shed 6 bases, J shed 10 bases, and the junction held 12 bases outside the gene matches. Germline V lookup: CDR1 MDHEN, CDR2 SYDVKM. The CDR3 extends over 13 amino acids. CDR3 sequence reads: CASRKPGGWQQYF. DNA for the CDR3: TGTGCCAGCAGGAAGCCGGGGGGTTGGCAACAGTACTTC.

The CDR3 DNA sequence: TGTGCCAGCAGTTTTGCTAGCGGGACCTACGAGCAGTACTTC. Encoded protein: CASSFASGTYEQYF. The chain links TRBV27 to TRBJ2-7, with 9 bases identical to TRBD2. CDR1 and CDR2 from the germline V gene are MNHEY and SMNVEV (reference sequence). CDR3 length: 14 residues. Trimming removed 3 bases from V and 2 bases from J; junction bases left unmatched: 2.